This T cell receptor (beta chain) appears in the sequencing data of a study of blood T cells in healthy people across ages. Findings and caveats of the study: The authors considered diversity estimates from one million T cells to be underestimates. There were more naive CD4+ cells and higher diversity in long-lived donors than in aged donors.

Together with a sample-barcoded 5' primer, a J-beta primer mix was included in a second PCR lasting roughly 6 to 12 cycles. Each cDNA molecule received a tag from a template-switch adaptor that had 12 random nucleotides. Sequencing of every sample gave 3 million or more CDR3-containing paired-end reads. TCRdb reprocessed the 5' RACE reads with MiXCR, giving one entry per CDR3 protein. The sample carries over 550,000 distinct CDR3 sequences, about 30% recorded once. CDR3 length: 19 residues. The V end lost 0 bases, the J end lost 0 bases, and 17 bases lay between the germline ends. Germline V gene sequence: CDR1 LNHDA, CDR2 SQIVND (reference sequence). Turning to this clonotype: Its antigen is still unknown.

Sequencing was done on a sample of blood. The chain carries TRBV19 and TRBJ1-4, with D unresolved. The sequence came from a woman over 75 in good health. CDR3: CASSIDIGRLESTNEKLFF. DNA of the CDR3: TGTGCCAGTAGTATAGATATCGGCCGATTAGAATCAACTAATGAAAAACTGTTTTTT.